This TCR beta chain stems from a study of T cells after yellow fever vaccination. On the study more broadly: Preparation of the low-cell-number fractions used SMART-Seq v4 Ultra Low Input. Study-level points and caveats: Contaminating bulk clonotypes could be abundant in FACS-sorted repertoires. Booster samples showed a return of most primary-vaccination clones (under 97% CD4, 80% to 90% CD8).

The CDR3 consists of 13 residues. Germline V gives CDR1 SGHTA, CDR2 FQGNSA. The V gene lost 0 bases and the J gene lost 2 bases, with 3 bases spanning the gap. This clonotype was seen a few times. Its target is unknown. A 5'RACE template-switching step, the method used to make TCR cDNA, added a universal primer site and UMIs. TCRdb used MiXCR to reprocess the 5' RACE reads, holding one entry per CDR3 protein. The sample yields 150,000 to 200,000 distinct CDR3 sequences, over 7% seen once. This specimen consisted of CD8+ T cells sorted from PBMCs, obtained 45 days after the yellow fever booster vaccination. The rearrangement uses TRBV7-2 and TRBJ2-3; D unclear. This TCR was recovered from a man in his late teens or twenties who received the YFV17D yellow fever vaccine. CDR3 residues: CASSLANTDTQYF. For the CDR3, the DNA is TGTGCCAGCAGCTTAGCTAACACAGATACGCAGTATTTT.